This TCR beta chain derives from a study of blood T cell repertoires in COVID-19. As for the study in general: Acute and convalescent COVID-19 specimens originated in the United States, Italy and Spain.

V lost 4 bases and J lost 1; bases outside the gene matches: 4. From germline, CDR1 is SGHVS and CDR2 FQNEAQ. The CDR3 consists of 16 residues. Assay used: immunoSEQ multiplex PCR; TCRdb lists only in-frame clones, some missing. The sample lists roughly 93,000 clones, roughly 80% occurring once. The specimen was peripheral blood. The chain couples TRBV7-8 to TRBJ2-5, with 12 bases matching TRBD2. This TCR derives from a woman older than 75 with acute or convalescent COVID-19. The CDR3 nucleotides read TGTGCCAGCAGCTCCCGACTAGCGGGGGCCCAAGAGACCCAGTACTTC. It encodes CASSSRLAGAQETQYF.